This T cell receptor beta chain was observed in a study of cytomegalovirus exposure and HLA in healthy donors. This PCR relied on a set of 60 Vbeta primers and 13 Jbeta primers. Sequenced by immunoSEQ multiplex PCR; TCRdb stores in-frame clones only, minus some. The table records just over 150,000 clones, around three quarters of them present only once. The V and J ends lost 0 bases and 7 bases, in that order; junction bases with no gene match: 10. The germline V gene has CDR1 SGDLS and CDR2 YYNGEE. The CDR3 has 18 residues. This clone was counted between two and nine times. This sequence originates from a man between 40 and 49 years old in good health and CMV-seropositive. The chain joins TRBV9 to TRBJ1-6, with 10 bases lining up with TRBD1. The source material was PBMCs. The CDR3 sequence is CASSVGGGDRGRNSPLHF. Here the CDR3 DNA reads TGTGCCAGCAGCGTAGGAGGAGGAGACAGGGGGCGGAATTCACCCCTCCACTTT.